This T cell receptor (beta chain) emerged from a study of regulatory T cells in long-lasting Graves disease. General study results and limits: Results may be inaccurate due to the small sample size.

This CDR3 has 13 residues. The V end lost 2 bases, the J end lost 9 bases, and 11 bases lay between the germline ends. In germline, CDR1 is LGHDT, CDR2 YNNKEL (reference sequence). Details on this clonotype: Its target is not known.

The time point: newly diagnosed GD, antithyroid drugs for less than 3 months. Extracted RNA from PBMCs served as the source of the TCR library. American Thyroid Association guidelines served as the basis for diagnosing Graves' disease. Arm-PCR of CDR3 regions and iRepertoire HTBI primers were the basis on which TCR beta libraries were built. TCRdb independently ran MiXCR on the multiplex PCR reads; one entry per CDR3 protein. The sample carries about 200,000 distinct CDR3 sequences, about 19% recorded once. The sample also formed part of further work on T cells in Graves' hyperthyroidism and ophthalmopathy.

This sequence was found in a woman aged 30 to 39 with Graves disease. The chain uses TRBV3-1 and TRBJ2-4; perhaps D is TRBD1 or TRBD2 (5 bases each). Here the sequenced sample was peripheral blood mononuclear cells (PBMCs), taken at new diagnosis, from a patient treated with antithyroid drugs. Here the CDR3 DNA reads TGTGCCAGCAGCCAATCGGGACGGGGCATTCAGTACTTC. Amino acid sequence: CASSQSGRGIQYF. Combining the CDR3 with reference TRBV3-1 and TRBJ2-4 gives the whole variable domain DTAVSQTPKYLVTQMGNDKSIKCEQNLGHDTMYWYKQDSKKFLKIMFSYNNKELIINETVPNRFSPKSPDKAHLNLHINSLELGDSAVYFCASSQSGRGIQYFGAGTRLSVL.